This TCR beta chain was identified during a study of blood T cell repertoires in COVID-19. Background on the study: Researchers got acute and convalescent COVID-19 samples from the United States, Italy and Spain. PBMCs, B-cell-depleted T cells, or T cells were the source of the cDNA or gDNA that made up the material.

Clones were read by immunoSEQ multiplex PCR, and TCRdb kept only the in-frame ones, dropping some. This table holds roughly 220,000 clones, about nine tenths found once. V lost 2 bases and J lost 5; bases outside the gene matches: 10. Germline assignment: CDR1 SGDLS and CDR2 YYNGEE. CDR3 size: 16 residues. The TCR comes from a man aged 25 to 45 who had recovered from COVID-19. This rearrangement joins TRBV9 to TRBJ2-5; 9 bases map to TRBD2. The sample was peripheral blood. The CDR3 loop is CASSVGTSGLQETQYF. DNA for the CDR3: TGTGCCAGCAGCGTTGGAACTAGCGGGCTGCAGGAGACCCAGTACTTC.